Following are 24 T cell receptor beta chains from one sample sequenced in a study of CD8+CD57+ T cells in acquired aplastic anemia. Genomic DNA templated the TCR beta VDJ and CDR3 profiling. TCRdb independently ran MiXCR on the reads; one entry per CDR3 protein. The sample has around 250,000 distinct CDR3 sequences, about 80% seen once. CD8+CD57+ cell expansion, shown by flow cytometry, had occurred in the patients selected for sequencing. Input material: sorted CD4+, CD8+, or CD8+CD57+ T cells (not recorded which) from PBMCs. The receptors derive from a human donor with aplastic anemia.

V gene TRBV7-3 combines with J gene TRBJ1-1; D call uncertain. V lost 2 bases, J lost 1 base, and 8 bases lay in between. The CDR3 has 14 residues. Germline CDR1 and CDR2: SGHTA and FQGTGA. DNA for the CDR3: TGTGCCAGCAGCTTATCCCTGAGGAACACTGAAGCTTTCTTT. The encoded protein is CASSLSLRNTEAFF. The variable domain in full, with the rest retrieved from reference TRBV7-3 and TRBJ1-1, is GAGVSQTPSNKVTEKGKYVELRCDPISGHTALYWYRQSLGQGPEFLIYFQGTGAADDSGLPNDRFFAVRPEGSVSTLKIQRTERGDSAVYLCASSLSLRNTEAFFGQGTRLTVV.

The chain links TRBV11-1 to TRBJ2-7, with 7 bases matching TRBD2. Germline CDR1 reads SGHAT; CDR2 reads FQDESV (reference sequence). The trim removed 4 bases at V and 1 base at J, leaving 7 bases unmatched. This CDR3 region has 15 residues. CDR3 sequence: CASSSRGRGSYEQYF. CDR3 nucleotide sequence: TGTGCCAGCAGCTCGCGCGGGAGAGGGTCCTACGAGCAGTACTTC.

A remark on this clonotype: Sequence at one end of the junction differs from germline and may be a read error. This chain uses TRBV2 with TRBJ1-2; D uncertain. The CDR3 has 14 amino acids. Germline V gene lookup returns CDR1 SNHLY and CDR2 FYNNEI. CDR3 sequence reads: CASSPKRCCGEQSF. CDR3 DNA: TGTGCCAGCAGTCCGAAGAGGTGCTGCGGTGAGCAGTCCTTC. Using reference TRBV2 and TRBJ1-2 for the parts outside the CDR3, the full variable domain is EPEVTQTPSHQVTQMGQEVILRCVPISNHLYFYWYRQILGQKVEFLVSFYNNEISEKSEIFDDQFSVERPDGSNFTLKIRSTKLEDSAMYFCASSPKRCCGEQSFGSGTRLTVV.

On this clonotype itself: Likely a read error: the CDR3 ends without its conserved phenylalanine or tryptophan. V usage is TRBV24-1 and J usage is TRBJ2-1; D is unclear. The CDR3 runs to 13 residues. Germline CDR1 KGHDR, CDR2 SFDVKD. V lost 3 bases and J lost 9, with 11 bases in between. As DNA, the CDR3 is TGTGCCACCAGTGATCTGGGTAATGCTGAGCAGTTCTGC. As protein: CATSDLGNAEQFC.

On this clonotype itself: Likely a read error: the CDR3 ends without its conserved phenylalanine or tryptophan. The chain has TRBV20-1 and TRBJ1-2; TRBD1 is a possible D gene (5 bases). In germline, CDR1 is DFQATT, CDR2 SNEGSKA (reference sequence). The V end was cut by 6 bases, the J end by 5 bases, with 13 bases between. The CDR3 is 12 amino acids. Here the CDR3 reads CSALLGAYGYTL. Here the CDR3 DNA reads TGCAGTGCGCTGCTAGGGGCATATGGCTACACCCTC.

Worth noting for this clonotype: A read error is possible here, since a much larger clone lies one base away. V usage is TRBV7-2 and J usage is TRBJ2-6, with TRBD1 matching 10 bases. V lost 3 bases, J lost 14 bases, and 13 bases stayed unmatched. The CDR3 is 16 amino acids. Germline CDR1 is SGHTA and CDR2 is FQGNSA. CDR3 coding DNA: TGTGCCAGCAGCTTGACAGGGGGCGCCGACTATGGCTTCCTGACTTTC. This sequence encodes CASSLTGGADYGFLTF.

The chain carries TRBV9 and TRBJ1-1; D gene ambiguous. Germline assignment: CDR1 SGDLS and CDR2 YYNGEE. This CDR3 region has 13 residues. The V end was cut by 3 bases, the J end by 7 bases, with 13 bases between. The CDR3 DNA is TGTGCCAGCAGCGACAATACTGGGAGTGAAGCTTTCTTT. Translated, it gives CASSDNTGSEAFF.

As for this clonotype: The CDR3 carries no conserved terminal phenylalanine or tryptophan, so it likely arises from a read error. It is unclear where the CDR3 begins or ends on the DNA, so no DNA is shown, and the CDR3 is as TCRdb lists it. The chain couples TRBV7-2 to TRBJ2-3; TRBD2 reflects the table's D call only, with no check against the DNA. 13 amino acids form the CDR3, both terminal residues included. Germline CDR1 SGHTA, CDR2 FQGNSA. This chain's CDR3 is CASSLERAGPVYG.

The chain is built from TRBV19 and TRBJ2-1; TRBD2 is a possible D gene (6 bases). Germline lookup yields CDR1 LNHDA and CDR2 SQIVND (reference sequence). This CDR3 has 16 amino acids. V was cut by 0 bases and J by 16 bases, with 25 bases left in between. Here the CDR3 reads CASSIDSGGDSDELFF. The CDR3, as DNA: TGTGCCAGTAGTATAGATAGCGGAGGCGACAGTGATGAGCTCTTCTTC.

The rearrangement joins TRBV13 to TRBJ2-3; a weak D match, TRBD2 (6 bases). CDR1 and CDR2 from the germline V gene are PRHDT and FYEKMQ (reference sequence). The CDR3 has 17 amino acids. V gave up 10 bases and J gave up 6 bases, with 29 bases separating them. CDR3 bases: TGTGCCACCAGTGAACCGGTGAGGGACTTGCCCCCCGATACGCAGTATTTT. Translated, it gives CATSEPVRDLPPDTQYF.

This clonotype has a handful of counts. V gene TRBV19 combines with J gene TRBJ1-5; 7 positions match TRBD1. The V gene's germline CDR1 is LNHDA and CDR2 SQIVND (reference sequence). J was trimmed by 12 bases and V by 6 bases; bases with no gene match: 11. This CDR3 has 13 amino acids. The CDR3 DNA reads TGTGCCAGTAGCTCGGACAGGTTGTGGTTCCAGCATTTT. Residues: CASSSDRLWFQHF.

This sequence joins TRBV7-9 and TRBJ2-3; tentative D call: TRBD1 (5 bases). V was trimmed by 3 bases and J by 10 bases, leaving 20 bases between them. This CDR3 spans 15 amino acids. Germline V lookup: CDR1 SEHNR, CDR2 FQNEAQ (reference sequence). CDR3 sequence (DNA): TGTGCCAGCAGCTTTCATCCAGACAGCACAGCTCCGCAGTATTTT. It encodes CASSFHPDSTAPQYF. Supplemented by reference TRBV7-9 and TRBJ2-3, the full variable domain reads DTGVSQNPRHKITKRGQNVTFRCDPISEHNRLYWYRQTLGQGPEFLTYFQNEAQLEKSRLLSDRFSAERPKGSFSTLEIQRTEQGDSAMYLCASSFHPDSTAPQYFGPGTRLTVL.

This clonotype was seen more than once but under ten times. The germline gene is not matched at one end of the junction; a read error may be the cause. The gene calls are TRBV25-1 and TRBJ2-2; possibly TRBD1 for D (6 bases). Germline-derived CDR1 and CDR2 are MGHDK and SYGVNS. The CDR3 is made up of 16 amino acids. CDR3 sequence: CASSEYPWWDTGELFF. For the CDR3, the DNA is TGTGCCAGCAGTGAATATCCCTGGTGGGACACCGGGGAGCTGTTCTTT.

The gene calls are TRBV7-3 and TRBJ2-7; D perhaps matches TRBD2 (6 bases). The CDR3 length is 18 residues. V lost 6 bases to trimming and J lost 4 bases, with 28 bases between them. Germline values: CDR1 SGHTA, CDR2 FQGTGA. The CDR3 spells CASSSRGTWGATPYEQYV. DNA for the CDR3: TGTGCCAGCAGTTCTCGCGGGACTTGGGGAGCGACCCCGTACGAGCAGTACGTC.

This sequence joins TRBV7-8 and TRBJ2-7; 7 bases line up with TRBD2. Trimming cost V 3 bases and J 1 base; bases outside gene matches: 15. From germline, CDR1 is SGHVS and CDR2 FQNEAQ. CDR3 length: 18 residues. As DNA, the CDR3 is TGTGCCAGCAGCTTTCCGGGAGGCGCGGCAGCCCTTTCCTACGAGCAGTACGTC. Its protein product is CASSFPGGAAALSYEQYV.

The chain has TRBV2 and TRBJ2-1; weak D call: TRBD1 (6 bases). This CDR3 has 13 residues. CDR1 SNHLY and CDR2 FYNNEI come from the germline V gene. V lost 4 bases, J lost 8 bases, and 12 bases lay in between. CDR3 DNA sequence: TGTGCCAGCAGTGGAGGGGGTAAGGATGAGCAGTTCTTC. Its protein product is CASSGGGKDEQFF.

Comments on this clonotype: One junction end disagrees with the germline gene, perhaps due to a read error. V usage is TRBV7-9 and J usage is TRBJ2-3, with 8 bases identical to TRBD2. Germline V gene lookup returns CDR1 SEHNR and CDR2 FQNEAQ (reference sequence). The CDR3 sequence is 14 residues long. The CDR3 spells CASSFAGGPDTQDF. CDR3 DNA: TGTGCCAGCAGCTTTGCGGGAGGCCCGGATACGCAGGATTTT.

The genes are TRBV11-1 and TRBJ1-1; TRBD1 agrees at 7 bases. CDR1 is SGHAT and CDR2 is FQDESV in the germline V gene (reference sequence). This CDR3 has 15 amino acids. V was pared by 3 bases and J by 0 bases, with 4 bases of the junction left unmatched. The CDR3 DNA follows: TGTGCCAGCAGCTTTAGGGGACAGCTGAACACTGAAGCTTTCTTT. Protein product: CASSFRGQLNTEAFF. Combining the CDR3 with reference TRBV11-1 and TRBJ1-1 gives the whole variable domain EAEVAQSPRYKITEKSQAVAFWCDPISGHATLYWYRQILGQGPELLVQFQDESVVDDSQLPKDRFSAERLKGVDSTLKIQPAELGDSAMYLCASSFRGQLNTEAFFGQGTRLTVV.

This chain links TRBV5-8 with TRBJ2-5; 10 positions agree with TRBD2. The V gene end was trimmed by 2 bases and the J gene end by 9 bases; junction bases not matched to a gene: 4. The CDR3 is 13 residues long. Germline CDR1 and CDR2: SGHTS and YDEGEE. The CDR3 is CASSFTGLASQYF. CDR3 coding DNA: TGTGCCAGCAGCTTTACGGGACTAGCGTCCCAGTACTTC.

The chain employs TRBV7-6 and TRBJ2-7; TRBD1 might be the D (6 bases). CDR3 length: 18 amino acids. CDR1 is SGHVS, CDR2 FNYEAQ, per germline. Trimming left V 4 bases short and J 2 bases short, with 24 bases between. The CDR3 region has the DNA TGTGCCAGCAGCTCGCACAGGGAACTGTCACCCCTCCCCTACGAGCAGTACGTC. Amino acid sequence: CASSSHRELSPLPYEQYV.

Remarks on this clonotype: Because the CDR3's place on the DNA is in doubt, the DNA is left out and the CDR3 is given as listed by TCRdb. V and J are TRBV7-7 and TRBJ1-1; TRBD1, the table's D call, was not compared with the DNA. The CDR3 comprises 16 residues, both ends counted. Germline CDR1 reads SSHAT; CDR2 reads FNYEAQ (reference sequence). CDR3 sequence: CASYGETGELFFGAFF.

The chain links TRBV9 to TRBJ2-7; D perhaps matches TRBD1 (5 bases). The V gene lost 1 base and the J gene lost 2 bases, with 22 bases spanning the gap. Germline V gene data show CDR1 as SGDLS and CDR2 as YYNGEE. There are 18 residues in the CDR3. The CDR3 loop is CASSVRRQSTDTPYEQYV. In nucleotides, the CDR3 is TGTGCCAGCAGCGTACGGCGACAGAGCACAGATACGCCCTACGAGCAGTACGTC.

The genes are TRBV7-3 and TRBJ2-1; D possibly corresponds to TRBD1 (6 bases). The CDR3 runs 16 residues. V lost 7 bases to trimming and J lost 3 bases, with 19 bases between them. CDR1 SGHTA and CDR2 FQGTGA come from the germline V gene. CDR3 sequence reads: CASTRQANGYYNEQFF. Written as DNA, the CDR3 is TGTGCCAGCACAAGACAGGCCAACGGGTACTACAATGAGCAGTTCTTC.

The V gene is TRBV11-3, the J gene TRBJ2-3; a possible D gene is TRBD1 (6 bases). The V end lost 7 bases, the J end lost 6 bases, and 17 bases lay between the germline ends. This CDR3 comprises 14 residues. CDR1 and CDR2 (germline): SGHNT, YENEEA. The CDR3 nucleotides read TGTGCCAGCAACCCGGACAGAGGCTCCGATACGCAGTATTTT. Translating gives CASNPDRGSDTQYF. The whole variable domain, filled in from reference TRBV11-3 and TRBJ2-3, reads EAGVVQSPRYKIIEKKQPVAFWCNPISGHNTLYWYLQNLGQGPELLIRYENEEAVDDSQLPKDRFSAERLKGVDSTLKIQPAELGDSAVYLCASNPDRGSDTQYFGPGTRLTVL.